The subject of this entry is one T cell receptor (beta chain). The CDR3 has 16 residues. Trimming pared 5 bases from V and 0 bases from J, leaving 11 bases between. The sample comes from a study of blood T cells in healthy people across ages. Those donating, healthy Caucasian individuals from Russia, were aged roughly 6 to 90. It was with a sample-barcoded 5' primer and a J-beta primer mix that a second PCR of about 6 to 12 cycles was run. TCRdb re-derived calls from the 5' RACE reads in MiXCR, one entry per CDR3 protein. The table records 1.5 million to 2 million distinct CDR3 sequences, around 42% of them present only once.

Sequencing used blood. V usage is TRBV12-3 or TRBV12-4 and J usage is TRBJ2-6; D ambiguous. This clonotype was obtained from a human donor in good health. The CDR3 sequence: CASSPTRISGANVLTF. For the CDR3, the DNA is TGTGCCAGCAGTCCTACCCGGATCTCTGGGGCCAACGTCCTGACTTTC.